These 23 T cell receptor beta chains were sequenced from one sample in a study of T cell changes during pregnancy in multiple sclerosis. TCRdb's copy holds only in-frame clones and misses some; the assay was immunoSEQ multiplex PCR. The sample lists around 40,000 clones, about 91% occurring once. The starting material was CD4+ T cells from peripheral blood mononuclear cells, obtained in the third trimester of pregnancy. The origin of the receptors is a female donor with multiple sclerosis, enrolled in a pregnancy study.

The chain carries TRBV11-2 and TRBJ2-7, with D possibly matching TRBD1 (5 bases). The germline V and J ends were trimmed by 5 bases and 3 bases, with 14 bases remaining between them. The CDR3 runs 14 residues. CDR1 is SGHAT, CDR2 FQNNGV, per germline. The CDR3 DNA reads as TGTGCCAGCAGCCTCTACAGGCAACTCTACGAGCAGTACTTC. It translates to CASSLYRQLYEQYF.

The chain joins TRBV9 to TRBJ2-1; D might be TRBD2 (5 bases). Germline lookup yields CDR1 SGDLS and CDR2 YYNGEE. This CDR3 is built from 17 residues. V lost 4 bases, J lost 0 bases, and 17 bases lay in between. Here the CDR3 reads CASSSRPGLSSYNEQFF. As DNA, the CDR3 is TGTGCCAGCAGCTCACGACCTGGACTTAGCTCCTACAATGAGCAGTTCTTC.

The chain recombines TRBV7-3 with TRBJ2-1, with TRBD2 as a possible D gene (6 bases). V was clipped by 1 base and J by 7 bases, with 14 bases between them. The CDR3 is 15 amino acids. CDR1 is SGHTA and CDR2 is FQGTGA in the germline V gene. The CDR3 DNA follows: TGTGCCAGCAGCTTAAGTGTCGGGGCGGGGAATGAGCAGTTCTTC. Protein product: CASSLSVGAGNEQFF.

The chain has TRBV28 and TRBJ2-1, with TRBD2 identical over 7 bases. The germline V gene has CDR1 MDHEN and CDR2 SYDVKM. This CDR3 spans 15 amino acids. V lost 3 bases to trimming and J lost 12 bases; unmatched junction nucleotides: 14. The CDR3 reads CASSFTDGRVLGQFF. In DNA form, the CDR3 reads TGTGCCAGCAGTTTCACGGATGGGAGGGTTCTGGGGCAGTTCTTC.

The CDR3 bases are TGTGCCAGCAGCCCGGGACACACCCTCATCACTGAAGCTTTCTTT. It specifies CASSPGHTLITEAFF. J is TRBJ1-1 and V is TRBV28; TRBD1 might be the D (6 bases). Trimming took 6 bases from V and 4 from J, leaving 18 bases between them. Germline V CDR1 and CDR2: MDHEN, SYDVKM. This CDR3 has 15 amino acids.

The chain uses TRBV5-1 and TRBJ1-2, with D unclear. This CDR3 comprises 13 residues. With 4 bases removed from V and 0 bases from J, the gap between germline ends came to 7 bases. Germline CDR1 and CDR2: SGHRS and YFSETQ. This CDR3 is CASSLTSNYGYTF. CDR3 nucleotides: TGCGCCAGCAGCCTGACTTCTAACTATGGCTACACCTTC.

The gene calls are TRBV6-6 and TRBJ2-1, with D possibly TRBD1 on 5 matching bases. This CDR3 has 13 residues. V lost 2 bases and J lost 7, with 9 bases in between. The germline gives CDR1 MNHNY, CDR2 SVGAGI (reference sequence). This chain's CDR3 is CASSYGRENEQFF. CDR3 bases: TGTGCCAGCAGTTACGGCAGGGAAAATGAGCAGTTCTTC.

The rearrangement joins TRBV11-3 to TRBJ2-2, with D uncertain. The CDR3 contains 17 residues. The germline CDR1 and CDR2 sequences are SGHNT and YENEEA. Trimming cost V 0 bases and J 2 bases, with 13 bases left between them. CDR3 nucleotide sequence: TGTGCCAGCAGCTTAGATCTAGGTCGTGGAAACACCGGGGAGCTGTTTTTT. It specifies CASSLDLGRGNTGELFF.

The V call is TRBV13, the J call TRBJ1-3; 12 bases are a match to TRBD1. The CDR3 spans 18 residues. Trimming at V came to 0 bases and at J to 4 bases, leaving 7 bases not matched to a gene. Per the germline V gene, CDR1 is PRHDT and CDR2 is FYEKMQ (reference sequence). CDR3 loop: CASSLGLGQGAWGNTIYF. The CDR3 coding sequence is TGTGCCAGCAGCTTAGGCCTGGGACAGGGGGCGTGGGGAAACACCATATATTTT. Using reference TRBV13 and TRBJ1-3 for the parts outside the CDR3, the full variable domain is AAGVIQSPRHLIKEKRETATLKCYPIPRHDTVYWYQQGPGQDPQFLISFYEKMQSDKGSIPDRFSAQQFSDYHSELNMSSLELGDSALYFCASSLGLGQGAWGNTIYFGEGSWLTVV.

This chain links TRBV5-1 with TRBJ1-3; TRBD1 might be the D (5 bases). Germline CDR1 reads SGHRS; CDR2 reads YFSETQ. Deletions cut 0 bases from V and 0 bases from J, with 7 bases between. CDR3 length: 15 residues. The CDR3 loop is CASSLVQASGNTIYF. CDR3 nucleotides: TGCGCCAGCAGCTTGGTACAGGCCTCTGGAAACACCATATATTTT.

The V call is TRBV6-5, the J call TRBJ2-7; possibly TRBD2 for D (6 bases). V was pared by 7 bases and J by 4 bases, with 14 bases between. Per germline, CDR1 MNHEY and CDR2 SVGAGI. This CDR3 is 13 amino acids long. The CDR3 sequence: CASTPPGGYEQYF. CDR3 in DNA: TGTGCCAGCACCCCCCCCGGGGGATACGAGCAGTACTTC.

The V and J genes are TRBV6-5 and TRBJ1-5; a weak D match, TRBD1 (6 bases). Germline V CDR1 and CDR2: MNHEY, SVGAGI. Trimming cost V 6 bases and J 1 base, with 10 bases left between them. The CDR3 totals 14 residues. CDR3 region: CASSLGQSNQPQHF. CDR3 in DNA: TGTGCCAGCAGCCTCGGACAGAGCAATCAGCCCCAGCATTTT.

This clone was detected only a few times. The gene calls are TRBV28 and TRBJ2-2; 8 positions agree with TRBD1. Unmatched junction bases numbered 9, after V lost 6 bases and J lost 6 bases. Germline V gives CDR1 MDHEN, CDR2 SYDVKM. The CDR3 spans 15 residues. This CDR3 reads CASSLPDRVSGELFF. CDR3 bases: TGTGCCAGCAGCCTTCCGGACAGGGTGTCCGGGGAGCTGTTTTTT.

The chain has TRBV5-1 and TRBJ2-5, with 7 nucleotides matching TRBD1. The germline gives CDR1 SGHRS, CDR2 YFSETQ. CDR3 length: 15 amino acids. J lost 3 bases, V lost 2 bases, and 7 bases had no gene match. CDR3 nucleotides: TGCGCCAGCAGCTTAATGGTAGGGGGCAAAGAGACCCAGTACTTC. Its translation is CASSLMVGGKETQYF.

This clone was detected only once. This chain joins TRBV11-3 and TRBJ2-3, with 10 bases aligning to TRBD2. The junction had 3 bases not matched to a gene; V was cut back by 5 bases and J by 4 bases. Germline assignment: CDR1 SGHNT and CDR2 YENEEA. The CDR3 covers 14 residues. In DNA form, the CDR3 reads TGTGCCAGCAGCCTTAGCGGGAGGCCAGATACGCAGTATTTT. Amino acids: CASSLSGRPDTQYF.

This chain uses TRBV5-4 with TRBJ2-5, with 9 bases that match TRBD2. CDR3 length: 15 residues. V trimming: 1 base; J trimming: 2 bases; junction bases outside the gene matches: 3. CDR1 and CDR2 from the germline V gene are SGHNT and YYREEE (reference sequence). DNA of the CDR3: TGTGCCAGCAGCTTGAGGCTAGCGGGGCAAGAGACCCAGTACTTC. Translating gives CASSLRLAGQETQYF.

This chain uses TRBV19 with TRBJ2-2; D not resolved. Germline V lookup: CDR1 LNHDA, CDR2 SQIVND (reference sequence). Trimming shortened V by 5 bases and J by 3 bases, and 4 bases separated the two germline ends. The CDR3 consists of 12 residues. The CDR3: CASSHDTGELFF. DNA for the CDR3: TGTGCCAGTAGTCATGACACCGGGGAGCTGTTTTTT. Together with reference TRBV19 and TRBJ2-2, the CDR3 gives the full variable domain: DGGITQSPKYLFRKEGQNVTLSCEQNLNHDAMYWYRQDPGQGLRLIYYSQIVNDFQKGDIAEGYSVSREKKESFPLTVTSAQKNPTAFYLCASSHDTGELFFGEGSRLTVL.

J is TRBJ1-2 and V is TRBV12-5; 9 nucleotides agree with TRBD1. Germline CDR1 and CDR2: LGHNT and FRNRAP. V shed 8 bases, J shed 7 bases, and the junction held 8 bases outside the gene matches. The CDR3 spans 13 residues. CDR3 protein: CASSNRDRVGYTF. The CDR3 bases are TGTGCTAGTAGTAACCGGGACAGGGTTGGCTACACCTTC. Full variable domain (outside the CDR3, taken from reference TRBV12-5 and TRBJ1-2): DARVTQTPRHKVTEMGQEVTMRCQPILGHNTVFWYRQTMMQGLELLAYFRNRAPLDDSGMPKDRFSAEMPDATLATLKIQPSEPRDSAVYFCASSNRDRVGYTFGSGTRLTVV.

The V gene is TRBV7-2, the J gene TRBJ2-3, with unresolved D. CDR3 length: 15 amino acids. Deletions cut 0 bases from V and 1 base from J, with 8 bases between. Germline assignment: CDR1 SGHTA and CDR2 FQGNSA. In nucleotides, the CDR3 is TGTGCCAGCAGCTTAGCTCTGGTAGGCACAGATACGCAGTATTTT. This sequence encodes CASSLALVGTDTQYF.

The CDR3 nucleotides read TGTGCCAGTTCCCGGGACAGGGCCATTAACACTGAAGCTTTCTTT. Amino acid sequence: CASSRDRAINTEAFF. The chain links TRBV19 to TRBJ1-1; 9 bases line up with TRBD1. CDR1 LNHDA and CDR2 SQIVND come from the germline V gene (reference sequence). This CDR3 has 15 amino acids. J gave up 2 bases and V 8 bases, and 9 bases lay outside the gene matches.

V is TRBV5-1 and J is TRBJ2-1; a possible D gene is TRBD1 (6 bases). V lost 4 bases to trimming and J lost 5 bases, with 13 bases between them. CDR1 SGHRS and CDR2 YFSETQ come from the germline V gene. This CDR3 comprises 14 residues. The CDR3 DNA sequence: TGCGCCAGCAGCACCGGGACACTTAACAATGAGCAGTTCTTC. Its protein product is CASSTGTLNNEQFF.

The chain is built from TRBV28 and TRBJ1-2; tentative D call: TRBD1 (6 bases). The CDR3 has 13 residues. V was shortened by 5 bases and J by 4 bases, with 11 bases between the two germline ends. Germline CDR1 MDHEN, CDR2 SYDVKM. The CDR3 loop reads CASSPTGFYGYTF. In DNA form, the CDR3 reads TGTGCCAGCAGTCCAACAGGGTTCTATGGCTACACCTTC.

The chain recombines TRBV6-5 with TRBJ1-1; 7 nucleotides align to TRBD1. Per the germline V gene, CDR1 is MNHEY and CDR2 is SVGAGI. With V trimmed by 5 bases and J by 7 bases, 1 base remained unmatched. The CDR3 spans 11 residues. The CDR3: CASSRDSEAFF. DNA for the CDR3: TGTGCCAGCAGTCGGGACAGTGAAGCTTTCTTT.